The clone carrying this T cell receptor beta chain has a handful of counts. Researchers ran the PCR with 60 Vbeta and 13 Jbeta primers. TCRdb's copy holds only in-frame clones and misses some; the assay was immunoSEQ multiplex PCR. The table has 80,000 to 100,000 clones, roughly 80% seen once. The CDR3 is 14 amino acids. Germline values: CDR1 SGHNT, CDR2 YENEEA. V lost 5 bases to trimming and J lost 3 bases; unmatched junction nucleotides: 7. This sample is drawn from a study of cytomegalovirus exposure and HLA in healthy donors. The TCR sequence derives from a man in his forties in good health and CMV-seronegative. The sample consisted of PBMCs. The rearrangement uses TRBV11-3 and TRBJ2-7, with 7 bases that match TRBD2. In DNA, the CDR3 is TGTGCCAGCAGCAAAGGAGGGACTAACTACGAGCAGTACTTC. The encoded protein is CASSKGGTNYEQYF. Filled out from reference TRBV11-3 and TRBJ2-7, the complete variable domain reads EAGVVQSPRYKIIEKKQPVAFWCNPISGHNTLYWYLQNLGQGPELLIRYENEEAVDDSQLPKDRFSAERLKGVDSTLKIQPAELGDSAVYLCASSKGGTNYEQYFGPGTRLTVT.